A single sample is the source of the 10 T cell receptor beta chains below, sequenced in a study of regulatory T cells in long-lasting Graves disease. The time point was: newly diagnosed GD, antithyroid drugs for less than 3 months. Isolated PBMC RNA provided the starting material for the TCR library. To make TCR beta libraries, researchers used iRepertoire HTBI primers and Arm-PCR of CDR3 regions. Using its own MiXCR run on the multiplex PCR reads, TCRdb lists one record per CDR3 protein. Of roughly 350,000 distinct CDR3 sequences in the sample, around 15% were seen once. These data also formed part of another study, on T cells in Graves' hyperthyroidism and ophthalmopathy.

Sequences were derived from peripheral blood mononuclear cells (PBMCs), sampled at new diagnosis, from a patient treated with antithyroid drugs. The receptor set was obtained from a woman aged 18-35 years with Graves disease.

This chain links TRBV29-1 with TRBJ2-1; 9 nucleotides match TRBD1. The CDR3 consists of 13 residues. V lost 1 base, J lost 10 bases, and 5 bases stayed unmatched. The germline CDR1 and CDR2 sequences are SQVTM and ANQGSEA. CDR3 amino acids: CSVEGNRGPEQFF. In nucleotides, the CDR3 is TGCAGCGTTGAAGGGAACAGGGGGCCGGAGCAGTTCTTC.

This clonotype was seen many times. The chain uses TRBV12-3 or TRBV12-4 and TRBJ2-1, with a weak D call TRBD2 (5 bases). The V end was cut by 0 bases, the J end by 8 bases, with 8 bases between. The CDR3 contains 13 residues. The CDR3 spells CASSLAPRDEQFF. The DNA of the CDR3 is TGTGCCAGCAGTTTAGCGCCGAGGGATGAGCAGTTCTTC.

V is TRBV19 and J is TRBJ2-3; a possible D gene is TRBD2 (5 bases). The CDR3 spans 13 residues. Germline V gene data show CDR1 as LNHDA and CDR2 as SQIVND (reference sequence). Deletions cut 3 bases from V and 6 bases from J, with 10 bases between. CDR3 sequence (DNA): TGTGCCAGTAGTATCCCCGGGGAGGATACGCAGTATTTT. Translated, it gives CASSIPGEDTQYF.

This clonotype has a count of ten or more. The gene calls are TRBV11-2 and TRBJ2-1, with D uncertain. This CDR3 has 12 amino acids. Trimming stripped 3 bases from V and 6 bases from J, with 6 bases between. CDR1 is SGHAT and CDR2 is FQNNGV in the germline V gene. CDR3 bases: TGTGCCAGCAGCTTCAGGTTCAATGAGCAGTTCTTC. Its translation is CASSFRFNEQFF.

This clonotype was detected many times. CDR3 sequence: CASSFGTRNYEQYF. The CDR3 bases are TGCGCCAGCAGCTTTGGGACTAGGAACTACGAGCAGTACTTC. V is TRBV5-1 and J is TRBJ2-7, with 8 bases matching TRBD2. After removal of 2 bases from V and 3 bases from J, the junction contained 4 bases not matched to a gene. The CDR3 has 14 residues. CDR1 and CDR2 (germline): SGHRS, YFSETQ. The whole variable domain, filled in from reference TRBV5-1 and TRBJ2-7, reads KAGVTQTPRYLIKTRGQQVTLSCSPISGHRSVSWYQQTPGQGLQFLFEYFSETQRNKGNFPGRFSGRQFSNSRSEMNVSTLELGDSALYLCASSFGTRNYEQYFGPGTRLTVT.

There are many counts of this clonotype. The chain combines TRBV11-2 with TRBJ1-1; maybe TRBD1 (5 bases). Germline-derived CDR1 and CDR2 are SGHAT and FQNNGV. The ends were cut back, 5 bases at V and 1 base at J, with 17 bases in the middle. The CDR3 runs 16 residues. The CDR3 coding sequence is TGTGCCAGCAGCCACGGAAGGGGCGTGAGGAACACTGAAGCTTTCTTT. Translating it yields CASSHGRGVRNTEAFF.

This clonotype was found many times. The CDR3 region has the DNA TGTGCCAGCAGTTTATCTAGAGGGGCCCTAGAGACCCAGTACTTC. Translated: CASSLSRGALETQYF. V usage is TRBV27 and J usage is TRBJ2-5, with D possibly being TRBD1 or TRBD2 (5 bases each). CDR1 and CDR2 (germline): MNHEY, SMNVEV (reference sequence). Trimming removed 0 bases at V and 4 bases at J, with 12 bases between. The CDR3 runs 15 residues.

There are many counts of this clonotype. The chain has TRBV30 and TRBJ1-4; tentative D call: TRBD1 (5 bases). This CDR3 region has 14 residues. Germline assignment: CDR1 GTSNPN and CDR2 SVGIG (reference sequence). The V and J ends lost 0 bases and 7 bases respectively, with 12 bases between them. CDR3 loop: CAWSVGFQGEKLFF. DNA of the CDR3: TGTGCCTGGAGTGTAGGGTTTCAGGGTGAAAAACTGTTTTTT.

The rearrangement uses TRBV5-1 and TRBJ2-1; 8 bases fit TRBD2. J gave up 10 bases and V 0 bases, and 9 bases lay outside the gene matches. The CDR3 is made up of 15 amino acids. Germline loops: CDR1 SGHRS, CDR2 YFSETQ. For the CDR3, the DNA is TGCGCCAGCAGCTTGGGGGCCGGGGGGGCCTGGGAGCAGTTCTTC. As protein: CASSLGAGGAWEQFF.

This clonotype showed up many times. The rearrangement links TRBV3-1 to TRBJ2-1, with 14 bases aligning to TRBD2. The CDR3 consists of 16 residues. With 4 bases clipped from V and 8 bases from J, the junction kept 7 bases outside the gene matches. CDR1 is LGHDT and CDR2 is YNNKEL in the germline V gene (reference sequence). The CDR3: CASSLYGTSGSYEQFF. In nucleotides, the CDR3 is TGTGCCAGCAGCCTCTACGGGACTAGCGGGAGCTATGAGCAGTTCTTC.